This T cell receptor beta chain was identified in a study of CD4 T cells in relation to SARS-CoV-2 and coronaviruses (dated by TCRdb to the early 2020s). Regarding the research as a whole: Across all 12 patients in the convalescent cohort, the median age was roughly 38 years, with a range of about 20 to 80 years. At the level of individual TCR clonotypes, the study evaluated whether memory CD4+ T cells crossreact between the spike proteins of SARS-CoV-2 and those of common cold coronaviruses. The roughly 12 convalescent patients included 8 males and 4 females; two subjects were Hispanic. Patient-derived lymphoblastoid cell lines were used to map the HLA restriction of shared crossreactive spike epitopes. A different, Illumina-based TCR-beta assay was used to sequence expansion assays from other donors in the study. The Adaptive Biotechnologies TCR-sequencing kit was used to sequence samples from a few pre-COVID donors and the naive versus memory experiments, while other data came from Illumina-based sequencing. Broader findings and caveats from the paper: Because no donor provided both pre-pandemic and post-infection samples, tracing the source of pre-existing responses was limited. Small numbers of patients and of tested TCRs limited the study. Crossreactivity analysis was centred on spike protein, so crossreactivity against other viral proteins was not assessed. Significantly weaker SARS-CoV-2-driven expansion was shown by crossreactive clones than by monoreactive clones, consistent with antigenic imprinting. Memory CD4+ clonotypes crossrecognizing SARS-CoV-2 and at least one common cold coronavirus spike were found in around 65% of donors. Naive versus memory sequencing indicated the assay detects memory recall responses rather than primary responses primed during culture.

To separate naive from memory CD4+ T cells, cryopreserved PBMCs first underwent CD4 enrichment and then EasySep naive CD4+ T cell enrichment. PBMCs were isolated from leukapheresis product or whole blood by Ficoll-Paque PLUS gradient centrifugation. PBMCs were either cryopreserved at -140 degrees C or used fresh in the expansion assay. The QIAamp Micro DNA Kit was used to extract genomic DNA from the CD4+ T cells. The V and J ends are trimmed by 0 bases and 15 bases, leaving 12 bases between them. CDR1 and CDR2 (LGHDT, YNNKEL) derive from the germline V gene (reference sequence). The CDR3 goes from the cysteine to the phenylalanine over 12 residues. The kept DNA is CDR3 alone, 36 bases in frame from the first base. Uncultured naive and memory CD4+ T cell DNA received deep-resolution immunoSEQ TCR-beta sequencing. Per the authors' processing: Preprocessing removed nonproductive sequences and CDR3s not starting with C, not ending with F or W, or shorter than 7 amino acids. Cultured and uncultured naive and memory CD4+ repertoires were searched for previously identified spike- and CEF-reactive CDR3s. Pairwise Levenshtein distance, computed with the stringdist R package after three terminal residues were trimmed from each end, was used as the measure of CDR3 homology. TCRdb provides this immuneACCESS table in a form limited to in-frame rearrangements. Some clones are lacking; in checked studies, under half of them reflect an unresolved V gene, and why the rest are absent is not known. D and trimming come from the DNA, and the V and J calls and clone size come from that table. The sample data list around 11,000 clones, and approximately 87% of these were observed just once. 2.2% of the sample comes from the top ten.

With respect to this clone: Its antigen is currently not known. Base qualities are not provided; no much larger clone lies one nucleotide away.

Sequenced: naive CD4+ T cells from PBMCs. Taken with the paper, the label for cell subset or site translates to: naive CD4+ T cells isolated by negative enrichment. This TCR came from an adult with COVID-19. Rearrangement joined TRBV3-1 (or the pseudogene TRBV3-2) to TRBJ2-1, and TRBD2 may be the D gene, going by 5 matching bases. The sequenced DNA: TGTGCCAGCAGCCAAGATCGAAGGACTCCGTTCTTC. Its product reads: CASSQDRRTPFF.